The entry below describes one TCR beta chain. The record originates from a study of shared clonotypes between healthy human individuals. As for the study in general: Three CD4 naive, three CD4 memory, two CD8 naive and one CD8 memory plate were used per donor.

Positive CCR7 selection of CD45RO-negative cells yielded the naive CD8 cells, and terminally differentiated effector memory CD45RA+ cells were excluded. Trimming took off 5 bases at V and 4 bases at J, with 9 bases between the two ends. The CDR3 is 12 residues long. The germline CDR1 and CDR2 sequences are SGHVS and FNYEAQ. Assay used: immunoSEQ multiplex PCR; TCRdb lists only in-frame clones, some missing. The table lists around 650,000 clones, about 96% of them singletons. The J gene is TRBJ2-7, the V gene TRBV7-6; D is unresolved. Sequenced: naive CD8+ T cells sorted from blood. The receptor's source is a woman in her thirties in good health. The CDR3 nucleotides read TGTGCCAGCAGCGTCGGCTCATACGAGCAGTACTTC. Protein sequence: CASSVGSYEQYF.